The 7 T cell receptor beta chains reported below all come from one sample, sequenced in a study of blood T cell repertoires in COVID-19. TCRdb's copy holds only in-frame clones and misses some; the assay was immunoSEQ multiplex PCR. The table records approximately 300,000 clones, roughly nine tenths of them present only once. The specimen was peripheral blood. All receptors come from a young man who had recovered from COVID-19.

The chain joins TRBV6-6 to TRBJ2-7; D remains ambiguous. The V gene's germline CDR1 is MNHNY and CDR2 SVGAGI (reference sequence). The ends were cut back, 2 bases at V and 5 bases at J, with 4 bases in the middle. The CDR3 sequence is 11 residues long. CDR3 nucleotides: TGTGCCAGCAGTTACCTCGACGAGCAGTACTTC. Encoded protein: CASSYLDEQYF.

This chain connects TRBV6-5 to TRBJ1-1; possibly TRBD1 for D (6 bases). Germline values: CDR1 MNHEY, CDR2 SVGAGI. Trimming took 5 bases from V and 1 from J, leaving 11 bases between them. The CDR3 runs 14 residues. This CDR3 is CASSIRGANTEAFF. The CDR3 bases are TGTGCCAGCAGTATCAGGGGTGCGAACACTGAAGCTTTCTTT.

The rearrangement links TRBV9 to TRBJ2-1, with 10 bases that match TRBD2. The CDR3 extends over 15 amino acids. In germline, CDR1 is SGDLS, CDR2 YYNGEE. Losses at the gene ends were 6 bases for V and 2 bases for J; bases not matched to a gene: 5. The CDR3, as DNA: TGTGCCAGCACCCCGAGCGGGGGGGCCTACAATGAGCAGTTCTTC. Its translation is CASTPSGGAYNEQFF.

The chain has TRBV7-2 and TRBJ1-2; D is undetermined. Germline V lookup: CDR1 SGHTA, CDR2 FQGNSA. V was shortened by 5 bases and J by 3 bases, with 10 bases between the two germline ends. The CDR3 runs 13 residues. CDR3 sequence (DNA): TGTGCCAGCAGCCCACGAAGAGACTATGGCTACACCTTC. Its translation is CASSPRRDYGYTF.

The chain is built from TRBV5-4 and TRBJ2-3, with 8 positions matching TRBD2. The CDR3 covers 15 residues. Germline CDR1 is SGHNT and CDR2 is YYREEE (reference sequence). The junction had 8 bases not matched to a gene; V was cut back by 4 bases and J by 4 bases. For the CDR3, the DNA is TGTGCCAGCAGCCCTCATCCGGGACTAGCAGATACGCAGTATTTT. Amino acid sequence: CASSPHPGLADTQYF.

This rearrangement joins TRBV9 to TRBJ2-5; 9 bases are shared with TRBD1. V shed 4 bases and J 2 bases; nucleotides not matched to a gene: 12. The V gene's germline CDR1 is SGDLS and CDR2 YYNGEE. This CDR3 has 17 amino acids. This chain's CDR3 is CASSPPTGDRVQETQYF. The CDR3 coding sequence is TGTGCCAGCAGCCCTCCCACGGGGGACAGGGTACAAGAGACCCAGTACTTC.

This clone showed up just a few times. This sequence joins TRBV6-2 or TRBV6-3 and TRBJ1-4; D not certain. Between the trimmed V and J ends, which lost 2 bases and 0 bases, there was a span of 10 bases. Germline CDR1 MNHEY, CDR2 SVGEGT. The CDR3 runs 16 residues. CDR3 DNA sequence: TGTGCCAGCAGTTACATCGGGTGGGCAACTAATGAAAAACTGTTTTTT. Translation: CASSYIGWATNEKLFF.